The 24 T cell receptor beta chains given below trace back to one sample, sequenced in a study of CD8+CD57+ T cells in acquired aplastic anemia. Genomic DNA templated the TCR beta VDJ and CDR3 profiling. TCRdb analysed the reads with MiXCR anew, one entry per CDR3 protein. The repertoire holds around 430,000 distinct CDR3 sequences, with more than 25% as singletons. CD8+CD57+ cell expansion had been shown by flow cytometry in patients chosen for sequencing. Sequencing used sorted CD4+, CD8+, or CD8+CD57+ T cells (not recorded which) from PBMCs. Every receptor here comes from a human donor with aplastic anemia.

The V and J genes are TRBV11-2 and TRBJ2-1; the match to TRBD2 covers 11 bases. Trimming removed 2 bases from V and 0 bases from J; junction bases left unmatched: 6. The CDR3 runs 18 residues. Germline V CDR1 and CDR2: SGHAT, FQNNGV. The CDR3 DNA reads TGTGCCAGCAGCTTATCCCCGGGACTAGCGGACTCCTACAATGAGCAGTTCTTC. Translating it yields CASSLSPGLADSYNEQFF.

V and J are TRBV7-9 and TRBJ2-2; D could derive from TRBD1 or TRBD2 (5 bases each). The CDR3 is made up of 19 amino acids. V was shortened by 1 base and J by 2 bases, with 20 bases between the two germline ends. Per the germline V gene, CDR1 is SEHNR and CDR2 is FQNEAQ (reference sequence). CDR3 in DNA: TGTGCCAGCAGCTTAGTTCTTCTTCTAGCTGGGGCAAACACCGGGGAGCTGTTTTTT. This translates into CASSLVLLLAGANTGELFF. Full variable domain (remainder filled in from reference TRBV7-9 and TRBJ2-2): DTGVSQNPRHKITKRGQNVTFRCDPISEHNRLYWYRQTLGQGPEFLTYFQNEAQLEKSRLLSDRFSAERPKGSFSTLEIQRTEQGDSAMYLCASSLVLLLAGANTGELFFGEGSRLTVL.

The genes are TRBV4-2 and TRBJ2-1; D could derive from TRBD1 or TRBD2 (5 bases each). CDR1 and CDR2 (germline): LGHNA, YNFKEQ. The length of the CDR3 is 20 residues. Between the trimmed V and J ends, which lost 3 bases and 0 bases, there was a span of 24 bases. CDR3 in amino acids: CASSHPPPGPMYGSYNEQFF. Written as DNA, the CDR3 is TGTGCCAGCAGCCACCCGCCGCCGGGACCGATGTACGGCTCCTACAATGAGCAGTTCTTC.

The chain is built from TRBV29-1 and TRBJ1-2; D ambiguous. Germline values: CDR1 SQVTM, CDR2 ANQGSEA. The CDR3 is made up of 13 amino acids. The CDR3 is CSVGNGVGYGYTF. The DNA for the CDR3 is TGCAGTGTCGGGAACGGGGTGGGCTATGGCTACACCTTC.

This clonotype has only a few counts. The V gene is TRBV6-4, the J gene TRBJ2-3; possible D gene TRBD1, 6 bases. The CDR3 has 13 residues. Per germline, CDR1 MRHNA and CDR2 SNTAGT. Trimming removed 4 bases at V and 4 bases at J, with 9 bases between. The CDR3 sequence is CASSADRSDTQYF. The CDR3 DNA is TGTGCCAGCAGTGCGGACAGATCAGATACGCAGTATTTT.

The table lists this clonotype with many counts. The V and J genes are TRBV7-7 and TRBJ2-5, with TRBD2 matching over 8 bases. The CDR3 runs 15 residues. With V trimmed by 5 bases and J by 3 bases, 8 bases remained unmatched. Germline CDR1 SSHAT, CDR2 FNYEAQ (reference sequence). CDR3: CASSRNHGGEETQYF. CDR3 nucleotide sequence: TGTGCCAGCAGCCGAAACCACGGGGGGGAAGAGACCCAGTACTTC.

A word on this clonotype: The junction differs from germline at one of its ends, possibly a read error. The rearrangement uses TRBV7-8 and TRBJ2-7; unclear D gene. Germline V gene data show CDR1 as SGHVS and CDR2 as FQNEAQ. CDR3 length: 8 residues. The CDR3 nucleotides are TGTGCCAGCAGCTTATATGACTTC. Protein product: CASSLYDF. Full variable domain (rest looked up from reference TRBV7-8 and TRBJ2-7): GAGVSQSPRYKVAKRGQDVALRCDPISGHVSLFWYQQALGQGPEFLTYFQNEAQLDKSGLPSDRFFAERPEGSVSTLKIQRTQQEDSAVYLCASSLYDFGPGTRLTVT.

The genes are TRBV7-6 and TRBJ1-1; 12 nucleotides match TRBD1. From germline, CDR1 is SGHVS and CDR2 FNYEAQ. V was clipped by 5 bases and J by 4 bases; unmatched bases: 8. There are 16 residues in the CDR3. The CDR3 sequence: CASSEIGTGGLTEAFF. CDR3 nucleotides: TGTGCCAGCAGCGAGATCGGGACAGGGGGCCTCACTGAAGCTTTCTTT.

This clonotype was seen at least ten times. J is TRBJ1-5 and V is TRBV15, with D tentatively TRBD1 (6 bases). Germline values: CDR1 LNHNV, CDR2 YYDKDF (reference sequence). The V gene lost 5 bases and the J gene lost 3 bases, with 11 bases spanning the gap. This CDR3 has 14 residues. CDR3 bases: TGTGCCACCAGCGGCGACAGGCTCAATCAGCCCCAGCATTTT. This translates into CATSGDRLNQPQHF.

This clonotype was found many times. The CDR3 region has the DNA TGTGCCAGCAGCCCAACTAGCGGGGCCTACAATGAGCAGTTCTTC. It yields the protein CASSPTSGAYNEQFF. This chain connects TRBV2 to TRBJ2-1; 10 nucleotides line up with TRBD2. V lost 6 bases to trimming and J lost 2 bases; unmatched junction nucleotides: 4. The CDR3 is 15 residues long. Per germline, CDR1 SNHLY and CDR2 FYNNEI.

This clonotype was counted many times. The chain combines TRBV15 with TRBJ2-5; TRBD1 matches at 7 bases. Trimming took 5 bases from V and 8 from J; bases not matched to a gene: 17. Germline V gene lookup returns CDR1 LNHNV and CDR2 YYDKDF (reference sequence). The CDR3 loop spans 16 amino acids. In nucleotides, the CDR3 is TGTGCCACCAGCCGGAGACAAGGGACAGCCGGGGACACCCAGTACTTC. Translation gives CATSRRQGTAGDTQYF.

At least ten counts were recorded for this clonotype. V and J are TRBV29-1 and TRBJ1-2; D unclear. This CDR3 has 11 amino acids. Germline V gives CDR1 SQVTM, CDR2 ANQGSEA. Trimming left V 1 base short and J 7 bases short, with 7 bases between. This CDR3 is CSVEGRPGYTF. For the CDR3, the DNA is TGCAGCGTTGAAGGGAGACCTGGCTACACCTTC.

On this clonotype: A much bigger clone sits one base away, suggesting this may be a read error. This chain connects TRBV12-3 or TRBV12-4 to TRBJ2-7; D is unclear. The CDR3 is made up of 12 amino acids. CDR3 in amino acids: CANSLPYSEQYF. The DNA for the CDR3 is TGTGCCAACAGTTTACCTTATAGCGAGCAGTACTTC.

The chain has TRBV10-1 and TRBJ2-2; 8 nucleotides agree with TRBD1. The CDR3 runs to 15 residues. V gave up 10 bases and J gave up 4 bases; unmatched junction bases: 11. The V gene's germline CDR1 is WNHNN and CDR2 SYGVQD (reference sequence). The CDR3: CATVTGATGTGELFF. For the CDR3, the DNA is TGCGCCACCGTGACAGGGGCGACGGGCACCGGGGAGCTGTTTTTT.

This clonotype has only one observation. CDR3 DNA: TGTGCCAGCAGCATCGGCGGGGGACAAGAGACCCAGTACTTC. Translating it yields CASSIGGGQETQYF. This rearrangement joins TRBV5-4 to TRBJ2-5, with 7 bases aligning to TRBD2. Germline assignment: CDR1 SGHNT and CDR2 YYREEE (reference sequence). The CDR3 covers 14 residues. The ends lost 4 bases at V and 2 bases at J; junction bases unmatched: 5.

The rearrangement links TRBV24-1 to TRBJ2-3; D gene ambiguous. CDR3 length: 14 residues. Per germline, CDR1 KGHDR and CDR2 SFDVKD. The V gene lost 11 bases and the J gene lost 1 base, with 15 bases spanning the gap. The CDR3 DNA is TGTGCCAGCAGACCAAGGAAGGGCACAGATACGCAGTATTTT. Its protein is CASRPRKGTDTQYF.

V and J are TRBV6-1 and TRBJ2-3; a possible D gene is TRBD1 (6 bases). From germline, CDR1 is MNHNS and CDR2 SASEGT. The CDR3 loop spans 13 amino acids. V lost 6 bases, J lost 4 bases, and 11 bases lay in between. In DNA form, the CDR3 reads TGTGCCAGCAGCTGGACAGACTCAGATACGCAGTATTTT. This gives the protein CASSWTDSDTQYF.

This clonotype was observed a handful of times. The chain joins TRBV20-1 to TRBJ2-5, with a possible D match to TRBD1 (6 bases). The CDR3 is 14 residues long. CDR1 and CDR2 from the germline V gene are DFQATT and SNEGSKA (reference sequence). The V gene lost 0 bases and the J gene lost 2 bases, with 10 bases spanning the gap. CDR3: CSARDGQNQETQYF. CDR3 in DNA: TGCAGTGCTAGAGACGGACAGAATCAAGAGACCCAGTACTTC.

This clonotype was seen more than once but under ten times. This CDR3 reads CASSPRHNTEAFF. CDR3 nucleotides: TGTGCCAGCAGTCCCCGACACAACACTGAAGCTTTCTTT. The genes are TRBV6-1 and TRBJ1-1; the D is unclear. The germline V gene encodes CDR1 MNHNS and CDR2 SASEGT. The CDR3 is made up of 13 amino acids. V lost 5 bases and J 2 bases, leaving 9 bases between the germline ends.

This clonotype came up a few times. This chain links TRBV27 with TRBJ2-7, with D unclear. The germline V and J ends were trimmed by 5 bases and 2 bases, with 13 bases remaining between them. The germline CDR1 and CDR2 sequences are MNHEY and SMNVEV (reference sequence). The CDR3 totals 14 residues. CDR3: CASSIDITTYEQYF. The DNA for the CDR3 is TGTGCCAGCAGTATCGACATTACGACCTACGAGCAGTACTTC.

This clonotype was counted many times. The rearrangement uses TRBV24-1 and TRBJ2-7; 7 bases match TRBD1. Germline V gives CDR1 KGHDR, CDR2 SFDVKD. The CDR3 is 13 residues long. The junction had 4 bases not matched to a gene; V was cut back by 2 bases and J by 7 bases. CDR3 residues: CATSDYLQGEQYF. CDR3 DNA sequence: TGTGCCACCAGTGATTATTTACAGGGGGAGCAGTACTTC.

The table lists this clonotype with a few counts. This sequence joins TRBV2 and TRBJ2-1, with 8 bases that match TRBD2. There are 13 residues in the CDR3. V gave up 7 bases and J gave up 7 bases; unmatched junction bases: 6. CDR1 and CDR2 from the germline V gene are SNHLY and FYNNEI. As DNA, the CDR3 is TGTGCCAGCAAACGGGGGGGCACAAATGAGCAGTTCTTC. This codes for CASKRGGTNEQFF.

This clonotype occurred a few times. V is TRBV19 and J is TRBJ1-6, with D unresolved. V lost 3 bases to trimming and J lost 9 bases, with 12 bases between them. The germline V gene has CDR1 LNHDA and CDR2 SQIVND (reference sequence). This CDR3 comprises 14 residues. The CDR3 loop is CASSMPREGSPLHF. The CDR3 coding sequence is TGTGCCAGTAGTATGCCACGAGAGGGTTCACCCCTCCACTTT. The complete variable domain, with remaining parts taken from reference TRBV19 and TRBJ1-6, reads DGGITQSPKYLFRKEGQNVTLSCEQNLNHDAMYWYRQDPGQGLRLIYYSQIVNDFQKGDIAEGYSVSREKKESFPLTVTSAQKNPTAFYLCASSMPREGSPLHFGNGTRLTVT.

On this clonotype itself: Likely a read error: the CDR3 ends without its conserved phenylalanine or tryptophan. The chain links TRBV11-2 to TRBJ2-7; D not resolved. Trimming took 1 base from V and 6 from J, leaving 16 bases between them. CDR1 is SGHAT and CDR2 is FQNNGV in the germline V gene. The length of the CDR3 is 15 residues. CDR3 nucleotides: TGTGCCAGCAGCTTAGCAGGCTTATGGGAAGGCGAGCAGTACCTC. This translates into CASSLAGLWEGEQYL.